This T cell receptor (beta chain) was retrieved from a study of beta chain features in type 1 diabetes. The CDR3 has 16 residues. V was clipped by 0 bases and J by 3 bases, with 14 bases between them. This clone was observed at least ten times. Its target is unknown. General study results and limits: The naive, central memory and Treg TCRB repertoires looked more alike in patients than they did in healthy donors. The VDJ junctions of type 1 diabetes patients carried fewer insertions and more deletions. People with Type 1 diabetes carried modestly yet significantly shorter TCRB CDR3s in all four CD4+ subsets.

Central memory, naive, regulatory and stem cell-like memory CD4+ cells were sorted by CD45RO/CCR7/CD25/CD127/CD95/CD27. Sequenced material consisted of expressed TCRB transcripts (all of the isolated RNA was reverse transcribed). Only in-frame clones appear in the TCRdb table, and some are missing; sequencing was by immunoSEQ multiplex PCR. The data hold 600,000 or so clones, with 11% to 15% observed a single time. V usage is TRBV23-1 and J usage is TRBJ1-2; TRBD1 might be the D (5 bases). TRBV23-1 has ORF status, its function being uncertain. Specimen: naive CD4+ T cells from blood. The sequence derives from a man between 18 and 35 years old with type 1 diabetes. CDR3 nucleotide sequence: TGCGCCAGCAGTCAATCGTGGGGGTCGTGGGACTATGGCTACACCTTC. Translation gives CASSQSWGSWDYGYTF.